These 22 T cell receptor beta chains were sequenced from one sample in a study of cytomegalovirus exposure and HLA in healthy donors. In the PCR, 60 Vbeta and 13 Jbeta primers were used. The assay was immunoSEQ multiplex PCR, and TCRdb's table has in-frame clones only and misses some. Altogether around 120,000 clones are present, around four fifths being singletons, with the ten largest covering approximately 2.6%. The sequencing input was PBMCs. These receptors were collected from a boy under 10 years old in good health and CMV-seronegative.

The chain carries TRBV6-4 and TRBJ2-5; 12 positions match TRBD2. The CDR3 contains 16 residues. V was pared by 4 bases and J by 4 bases, with 7 bases of the junction left unmatched. Germline CDR1 is MRHNA and CDR2 is SNTAGT. The CDR3 reads CASSGPSGRASETQYF. The CDR3 DNA reads as TGTGCCAGCAGTGGCCCTAGCGGGAGGGCCTCAGAGACCCAGTACTTC.

The sample holds one count of this clone. The chain combines TRBV7-2 with TRBJ1-5; D is possibly TRBD1 (5 bases). Germline V gene lookup returns CDR1 SGHTA and CDR2 FQGNSA. The CDR3 contains 13 residues. V dropped 5 bases and J dropped 4 bases, with 9 bases sitting between them. The CDR3, as DNA: TGTGCCAGCAGCCTCAGGGATAATCAGCCCCAGCATTTT. This codes for CASSLRDNQPQHF.

The chain joins TRBV29-1 to TRBJ2-7; tentative D call: TRBD1 (5 bases). In germline, CDR1 is SQVTM, CDR2 ANQGSEA. V was cut by 5 bases and J by 5 bases, with 13 bases left in between. This CDR3 is 12 amino acids long. The CDR3 protein is CSVMTAEHEQYF. In DNA, the CDR3 is TGCAGCGTTATGACAGCAGAACACGAGCAGTACTTC.

Only one count was recorded for this clone. The J gene is TRBJ2-7, the V gene TRBV19; 11 bases are shared with TRBD2. CDR1 LNHDA and CDR2 SQIVND come from the germline V gene (reference sequence). The CDR3 is 17 residues long. V was pared by 3 bases and J by 1 base, with 8 bases of the junction left unmatched. Here the CDR3 DNA reads TGTGCCAGTAGTATCGGTAGCGGGGGGGCAATTTCCTACGAGCAGTACTTC. The encoded protein is CASSIGSGGAISYEQYF.

V is TRBV30 and J is TRBJ2-1; the match to TRBD2 covers 9 bases. Per germline, CDR1 GTSNPN and CDR2 SVGIG (reference sequence). The CDR3 consists of 14 residues. V was pared by 4 bases and J by 8 bases, with 9 bases of the junction left unmatched. CDR3: CAWISSGGPDEQFF. The CDR3, as DNA: TGTGCCTGGATAAGTAGCGGGGGCCCGGATGAGCAGTTCTTC.

This chain connects TRBV10-3 to TRBJ2-1; maybe TRBD2 (6 bases). The CDR3 is made up of 14 amino acids. Trimming removed 2 bases from V and 6 bases from J, with 11 bases in between. Germline CDR1 ENHRY, CDR2 SYGVKD. The CDR3 sequence is CAISEGTEGNEQFF. As DNA, the CDR3 is TGTGCCATCAGTGAGGGGACGGAGGGCAATGAGCAGTTCTTC.

Worth noting for this clone: One end of the junction does not line up with germline, which may come from a read error. The CDR3 region is CSSSPRQGDHEQYF. CDR3 bases: TGTTCCAGCAGCCCCCGACAGGGAGATCACGAGCAGTACTTC. This chain links TRBV7-9 with TRBJ2-7, with 7 bases matching TRBD1. From germline, CDR1 is SEHNR and CDR2 FQNEAQ (reference sequence). CDR3 length: 14 amino acids. The variable domain in full, with the rest retrieved from reference TRBV7-9 and TRBJ2-7, is DTGVSQNPRHKITKRGQNVTFRCDPISEHNRLYWYRQTLGQGPEFLTYFQNEAQLEKSRLLSDRFSAERPKGSFSTLEIQRTEQGDSAMYLCSSSPRQGDHEQYFGPGTRLTVT.

This clone was observed once. The chain combines TRBV7-9 with TRBJ2-7; 7 nucleotides agree with TRBD1. Trimming at V came to 4 bases and at J to 0 bases, leaving 3 bases not matched to a gene. This CDR3 spans 14 amino acids. Germline CDR1 is SEHNR and CDR2 is FQNEAQ (reference sequence). As DNA, the CDR3 is TGTGCCAGCAGCTCGGGGACAGACTCCTACGAGCAGTACGTC. Its translation: CASSSGTDSYEQYV.

On this clone itself: Other DNA sequences in this sample translate to the same CDR3. The gene calls are TRBV2 and TRBJ1-1; D is perhaps TRBD1 (6 bases). Germline V lookup: CDR1 SNHLY, CDR2 FYNNEI. The CDR3 has 16 amino acids. Trimming took off 7 bases at V and 3 bases at J, with 21 bases between the two ends. The CDR3 reads CASTTYDRFRDTEAFF. In DNA form, the CDR3 reads TGTGCCAGCACTACGTATGACAGGTTTCGGGACACTGAAGCTTTCTTT.

V gene TRBV5-1 combines with J gene TRBJ1-2; no definite D call. The germline V gene encodes CDR1 SGHRS and CDR2 YFSETQ. The CDR3 has 11 amino acids. V lost 9 bases to trimming and J lost 8 bases, with 14 bases between them. CDR3 nucleotides: TGCGCCACCCTCGGGGAGGGAGGCTACACCTTC. Protein product: CATLGEGGYTF.

This chain connects TRBV6-5 to TRBJ1-3, with no clear D. Germline V gives CDR1 MNHEY, CDR2 SVGAGI. The CDR3 length is 14 residues. V was shortened by 4 bases and J by 1 base, with 8 bases between the two germline ends. CDR3 in DNA: TGTGCCAGCAGTTGGGGAGGGTCTGGAAACACCATATATTTT. This sequence encodes CASSWGGSGNTIYF.

The chain joins TRBV5-1 to TRBJ2-1, with 9 nucleotides matching TRBD2. Germline CDR1 SGHRS, CDR2 YFSETQ. CDR3 length: 17 amino acids. The trim removed 6 bases at V and 7 bases at J, leaving 17 bases unmatched. The CDR3 nucleotides are TGCGCCAGCACCCCCAGAATAGCGGGAGTAAGGATGAATGAGCAGTTCTTC. Amino acids: CASTPRIAGVRMNEQFF.

With respect to this clone: Within the sample, other DNA sequences also encode this same CDR3. V usage is TRBV6-1 and J usage is TRBJ2-2, with 7 bases lining up with TRBD1. The CDR3 has 15 residues. V gave up 6 bases and J gave up 6 bases; unmatched junction bases: 10. Germline CDR1 and CDR2: MNHNS and SASEGT. CDR3 amino acids: CASRRGTGEAGELFF. The CDR3 DNA sequence: TGTGCCAGCAGACGAGGCACAGGGGAAGCCGGGGAGCTGTTTTTT.

The V and J genes are TRBV27 and TRBJ1-2; 9 bases map to TRBD1. J gave up 4 bases and V 6 bases, and 6 bases lay outside the gene matches. Germline V gives CDR1 MNHEY, CDR2 SMNVEV (reference sequence). This CDR3 has 14 residues. The CDR3 DNA reads TGTGCCAGCAGGGGGCCGGGACAGGGCTATGGCTACACCTTC. As protein: CASRGPGQGYGYTF.

In DNA form, the CDR3 reads TGTGCCAGCAGCTTAGAAGTTTTATGGACAAACAGCGAGCAGTACTTC. Amino acid sequence: CASSLEVLWTNSEQYF. The rearrangement links TRBV7-2 to TRBJ2-7; possible D gene TRBD1, 5 bases. There are 16 residues in the CDR3. Germline CDR1 reads SGHTA; CDR2 reads FQGNSA. The ends were cut back, 1 base at V and 6 bases at J, with 19 bases in the middle.

The rearrangement joins TRBV6-1 to TRBJ1-1; D remains unclear. Germline V gene data show CDR1 as MNHNS and CDR2 as SASEGT. V was clipped by 6 bases and J by 6 bases, with 8 bases between them. This CDR3 has 11 residues. CDR3 in amino acids: CASRSDPEAFF. The CDR3 DNA reads as TGTGCCAGCAGGAGCGACCCTGAAGCTTTCTTT.

The chain has TRBV10-3 and TRBJ1-2; a possible D gene is TRBD1 (6 bases). The CDR3 has 13 amino acids. Looked up from germline, CDR1 is ENHRY and CDR2 is SYGVKD. Trimming took off 10 bases at V and 8 bases at J, with 20 bases between the two ends. CDR3 in DNA: TGTGCCACCTTGGACAGCCTCGGTGGAGGCTACACCTTC. This gives the protein CATLDSLGGGYTF.

V gene TRBV6-4 combines with J gene TRBJ1-2; possible D gene TRBD1, 5 bases. The germline V gene has CDR1 MRHNA and CDR2 SNTAGT. V dropped 0 bases and J dropped 8 bases, with 10 bases sitting between them. CDR3 size: 13 residues. CDR3 sequence reads: CASSDSAGGGYTF. For the CDR3, the DNA is TGTGCCAGCAGTGACTCCGCTGGGGGGGGCTACACCTTC.

The rearrangement uses TRBV14 and TRBJ1-6; a possible D gene is TRBD1 (5 bases). The CDR3 is 16 residues long. Per germline, CDR1 SGHDN and CDR2 FVKESK. V dropped 8 bases and J dropped 10 bases, with 24 bases sitting between them. The CDR3 region is CASGLGGTGYWSPLHF. Written as DNA, the CDR3 is TGTGCCAGCGGCCTCGGGGGGACGGGGTATTGGTCACCCCTCCACTTT. The whole variable domain, filled in from reference TRBV14 and TRBJ1-6, reads EAGVTQFPSHSVIEKGQTVTLRCDPISGHDNLYWYRRVMGKEIKFLLHFVKESKQDESGMPNNRFLAERTGGTYSTLKVQPAELEDSGVYFCASGLGGTGYWSPLHFGNGTRLTVT.

The chain couples TRBV1 to TRBJ1-2; TRBD1, as called in the table, went unchecked against the DNA. TRBV1 is termed a pseudogene. CDR3 length: 16 residues. CDR3 amino acids: CTSSYDPGQTNYGYTF. The DNA of the CDR3 is TGCACCAGCAGTTACGACCCGGGACAGACTAACTATGGCTACACCTTC.

The chain employs TRBV9 and TRBJ2-3, with TRBD2 matching 10 bases. The CDR3 has 19 amino acids. Germline V gene sequence: CDR1 SGDLS, CDR2 YYNGEE. V trimming: 4 bases; J trimming: 1 base; junction bases outside the gene matches: 15. Here the CDR3 reads CASSSSPTPTSGGTDTQYF. DNA of the CDR3: TGTGCCAGCAGCTCGAGCCCGACTCCTACTAGCGGGGGCACAGATACGCAGTATTTT.

This CDR3 reads CASSQSGSSHNEQFF. The CDR3 bases are TGTGCCAGCAGCCAGAGCGGGAGTTCTCACAATGAGCAGTTCTTC. This sequence joins TRBV9 and TRBJ2-1; 8 bases are a match to TRBD2. CDR1 is SGDLS, CDR2 YYNGEE, per germline. CDR3 length: 15 amino acids. With V trimmed by 4 bases and J by 5 bases, 8 bases remained unmatched.